The rows below give T cell receptor beta chains drawn from one sample of a study of tumor-infiltrating lymphocytes in localized non-small cell lung cancer. TCRdb's table, derived via immunoSEQ multiplex PCR, lists solely in-frame clones and lacks some. The table has 13,000 or so clones, under 90% seen once. Sequenced material: lung tumor tissue. Source of these receptors: a human donor with non-small cell lung cancer. CDR3s include the opening cysteine and the closing phenylalanine or tryptophan. D genes are given only for firm matches. Expanded clones get a size class; other rows say once, few or many, or leave the size out.

D | J | V | size | DNA | CDR3
NA | TRBJ1-2 | TRBV19 | NA | TGTGCCAGTAGTCCCAGATCTCCGGGGGCCAGGGGCTACACCTTC | CASSPRSPGARGYTF
TRBD1 | TRBJ1-2 | TRBV29-1 | NA | TGCAGCGTTGCAGGGGACCGGACAGGAGGCGGCTACACCTTC | CSVAGDRTGGGYTF
TRBD2 | TRBJ2-7 | TRBV7-2 | NA | TGTGCCAGCAGCTTTGAAAGCGGGAGTGACTACGAGCAGTACTTC | CASSFESGSDYEQYF
NA | TRBJ2-5 | TRBV11-2 | NA | TGTGCCAGCACCCCGAGGCGGGGAGCGGAGACCCAGTACTTC | CASTPRRGAETQYF
TRBD2 | TRBJ2-1 | TRBV5-3 | NA | TGTGCCAGAAGCCTGGGAGGGACGAAATACAATGAGCAGTTCTTC | CARSLGGTKYNEQFF
TRBD1 | TRBJ1-2 | TRBV30 | NA | TGTGCCTGGAGTGCAGGGGGACCCACCCTTTACGGCTACACCTTC | CAWSAGGPTLYGYTF
TRBD1 | TRBJ1-1 | TRBV28 | NA | TGTGCCAGCAGTTTATCGCGACAGGGGATCACTGAAGCTTTCTTT | CASSLSRQGITEAFF
TRBD1 | TRBJ1-2 | TRBV28 | NA | TGTGCCAGCTTTTCCCAGGGGGGCAACTATGGCTACACCTTC | CASFSQGGNYGYTF
NA | TRBJ2-2 | TRBV19 | NA | TGTGCCAGTAGTATAGACAGGGTCGGGGAGCTGTTTTTT | CASSIDRVGELFF
NA | TRBJ1-4 | TRBV2 | NA | TGTGCCAGCAGTGGGTTGCGGGCTGGCGGTGAAAAACTGTTTTTT | CASSGLRAGGEKLFF
TRBD2 | TRBJ2-7 | TRBV11-2 | NA | TGTGCCAGCAGCTTAGCTAGCGGGACCTACGAGCAGTACTTC | CASSLASGTYEQYF
TRBD2 | TRBJ2-1 | TRBV9 | few | TGTGCCAGCAGCGCGGGACTAGCGATTGAGCAGTTCTTC | CASSAGLAIEQFF
TRBD2 | TRBJ2-7 | TRBV11-2 | NA | TGTGCCAGCTCAACGGGACTATTTGCCTACGAGCAGTACTTC | CASSTGLFAYEQYF
NA | TRBJ1-5 | TRBV19 | NA | TGTGCCAGTACCCTCCTCCAAAGGGGCAGGGATCAGCCCCAGCATTTT | CASTLLQRGRDQPQHF